Below are 10 T cell receptor beta chains sequenced from a single sample in a study of T-cell reconstitution after alpha-beta-depleted transplantation in children. Unique molecular identifiers were used to barcode this TCRbeta library. Each CDR3 protein is one row after TCRdb ran MiXCR on the PCR reads. This table holds fewer than 3,500 distinct CDR3 sequences, about a fifth found once. The material sequenced was PBMCs, mostly from graft donor cells, taken 60 days after TCRalphabeta/CD19-depleted stem cell transplant. The receptor set was obtained from a male patient between 2 and 10 years old who had a stem cell transplant for acute lymphoblastic leukemia, so the T cells may come from the graft donor.

Many counts were recorded for this clonotype. The rearrangement links TRBV7-9 to TRBJ1-2; perhaps TRBD1 as D (6 bases). V gave up 0 bases and J gave up 7 bases, with 18 bases separating them. The CDR3 covers 16 residues. From germline, CDR1 is SEHNR and CDR2 FQNEAQ (reference sequence). The CDR3 reads CASSLALLWGAVGYTF. In DNA, the CDR3 is TGTGCCAGCAGCTTAGCGCTTTTGTGGGGGGCGGTTGGCTACACCTTC.

This clonotype rates as medium-sized. J is TRBJ1-2 and V is TRBV4-1; TRBD1 agrees at 10 bases. With V trimmed by 2 bases and J by 7 bases, 13 bases remained unmatched. This CDR3 has 17 amino acids. Per the germline V gene, CDR1 is MGHRA and CDR2 is YSYEKL. DNA for the CDR3: TGCGCCAGCAGCCAATATCAAACGGGACAGGGGACCGGTGGCTACACCTTC. It encodes CASSQYQTGQGTGGYTF.

In its sample, this clonotype is medium-sized. The chain has TRBV6-5 and TRBJ1-1; possible D gene TRBD1, 5 bases. Germline CDR1 reads MNHEY; CDR2 reads SVGAGI. V was cut by 2 bases and J by 0 bases, with 16 bases left in between. This CDR3 spans 17 amino acids. This chain's CDR3 is CASSYPLGPGMNTEAFF. CDR3 nucleotides: TGTGCCAGCAGTTACCCTCTGGGTCCAGGGATGAACACTGAAGCTTTCTTT.

This clonotype was detected many times. V usage is TRBV4-1 and J usage is TRBJ2-1; 7 bases are shared with TRBD2. From germline, CDR1 is MGHRA and CDR2 YSYEKL. This CDR3 is built from 13 residues. The J segment lost 14 bases and the V segment lost 0 bases, leaving 7 bases of the junction unmatched. CDR3: CASSQEPPGGKFF. The CDR3 region has the DNA TGCGCCAGCAGCCAAGAACCCCCCGGGGGGAAGTTCTTC.

By proportion, this clonotype is medium-sized. The chain links TRBV7-8 to TRBJ2-1; D gene uncertain. The CDR3 is made up of 13 amino acids. Germline V gives CDR1 SGHVS, CDR2 FQNEAQ. Trimming removed 4 bases from V and 6 bases from J, with 10 bases in between. In DNA form, the CDR3 reads TGTGCCAGCAGCTCGGACGTACGCAATGAGCAGTTCTTC. This encodes CASSSDVRNEQFF. The full variable domain, with the rest looked up from reference TRBV7-8 and TRBJ2-1, is GAGVSQSPRYKVAKRGQDVALRCDPISGHVSLFWYQQALGQGPEFLTYFQNEAQLDKSGLPSDRFFAERPEGSVSTLKIQRTQQEDSAVYLCASSSDVRNEQFFGPGTRLTVL.

This clonotype was recorded many times. This rearrangement joins TRBV28 to TRBJ1-1; TRBD1 matches at 10 bases. V trimming: 2 bases; J trimming: 8 bases; junction bases outside the gene matches: 5. Germline CDR1 MDHEN, CDR2 SYDVKM. The CDR3 is 14 residues long. The CDR3 region has the DNA TGTGCCAGCAGTTTAGAACCGGACAGGGGGGAAGCTTTCTTT. Translation: CASSLEPDRGEAFF.

At least ten counts were recorded for this clonotype. This sequence joins TRBV7-8 and TRBJ2-1; 7 positions match TRBD2. The CDR3 totals 12 residues. Germline V lookup: CDR1 SGHVS, CDR2 FQNEAQ. With 3 bases clipped from V and 10 bases from J, the junction kept 3 bases outside the gene matches. In DNA, the CDR3 is TGTGCCAGCAGCTTGCTACTAGCGGAGCAGTTCTTC. As protein: CASSLLLAEQFF.

By share of the sample, this clonotype is medium-sized. The CDR3 nucleotides are TGTGCCAGCAGCCAATCGTCAGGGGGCACTGGCAATCAGCCCCAGCATTTT. It specifies CASSQSSGGTGNQPQHF. The chain joins TRBV3-1 to TRBJ1-5; 8 bases agree with TRBD1. The CDR3 consists of 17 residues. The germline V gene encodes CDR1 LGHDT and CDR2 YNNKEL (reference sequence). The V gene end was trimmed by 2 bases and the J gene end by 2 bases; junction bases not matched to a gene: 8.

This clonotype has ten or more counts. The chain is built from TRBV11-1 and TRBJ2-3; 10 positions agree with TRBD2. CDR1 is SGHAT and CDR2 is FQDESV in the germline V gene (reference sequence). CDR3 length: 19 residues. V shed 6 bases, J shed 2 bases, and the junction held 17 bases outside the gene matches. This CDR3 reads CASRPAASGRRAHTDTQYF. CDR3 coding DNA: TGTGCCAGCAGGCCGGCGGCTAGCGGGAGAAGAGCCCACACAGATACGCAGTATTTT.

Points on this clonotype: One base away lies a much larger clone, so this may be a sequencing read error. This sequence joins TRBV24-1 and TRBJ2-2; 11 nucleotides agree with TRBD2. The CDR3 totals 15 residues. V was pared by 8 bases and J by 7 bases, with 8 bases of the junction left unmatched. Germline CDR1 and CDR2: KGHDR and SFDVKD. DNA of the CDR3: TGTGCCACCAATAGCGGGAGGGCCATCCTCGGGGAGCTGTTTTTT. It codes for CATNSGRAILGELFF.